This T cell receptor beta chain came from a study of blood T cell repertoires in COVID-19. About the study: PBMCs, B-cell-depleted T cells, or T cells provided the cDNA or gDNA that made up the material.

In the study's own analysis: The authors estimated nucleated cell counts from reference gene primer amplification. Produced via immunoSEQ multiplex PCR; TCRdb's table is partial and in-frame only. That table supplies the V and J calls and clone size; D and trimming were determined from the DNA. The top ten hold approximately 7% of the sample, which has 26,000 or so clones, around 60% seen once. The germline V gene has CDR1 PRHDT and CDR2 FYEKMQ (reference sequence). V shed 1 base, J shed 0 bases, and the junction held 3 bases outside the gene matches. This CDR3 comprises 16 residues. This chain connects TRBV13 to TRBJ1-3; 7 bases align to TRBD1. This TCR derives from a man between 60 and 75 years old with active or convalescent COVID-19. Source material: peripheral blood. The CDR3 coding sequence is TGTGCCAGCAGCTTAGAGGCAGGGGGCTCTGGAAACACCATATATTTT. It encodes CASSLEAGGSGNTIYF.